This T cell receptor beta chain was identified during a study of blood T cell repertoires in COVID-19. Looking at the study overall: The study drew acute and convalescent COVID-19 samples from the United States, Italy and Spain. T cells, B-cell-depleted T cells, or PBMCs supplied cDNA or gDNA.

Methods used by the authors: Amplification of reference gene primers provided the estimated nucleated cell counts. The table came from immunoSEQ multiplex PCR; TCRdb's copy has only in-frame clones and leaves some out. D and trimming come from the DNA, and the V and J calls and clone size come from that table. Among over 300,000 clones listed, more than 70% were seen once. CDR1 MDHEN and CDR2 SYDVKM come from the germline V gene. Trimming removed 8 bases from V and 0 bases from J, with 8 bases in between. This CDR3 contains 12 residues. The receptor was derived from a man aged 18 to 35 who had recovered from COVID-19. The rearrangement links TRBV28 to TRBJ2-7; no firm D call. The sample was peripheral blood. This CDR3 is CASLSFSYEQYF. Here the CDR3 DNA reads TGTGCCAGCCTCTCCTTCTCCTACGAGCAGTACTTC. Drawing the rest from reference TRBV28 and TRBJ2-7, the complete variable domain is DVKVTQSSRYLVKRTGEKVFLECVQDMDHENMFWYRQDPGLGLRLIYFSYDVKMKEKGDIPEGYSVSREKKERFSLILESASTNQTSMYLCASLSFSYEQYFGPGTRLTVT.